This T cell receptor (beta chain) comes out of a study of cytomegalovirus exposure and HLA in healthy donors. Study conclusions and caveats: A list of approximately 160 TCR beta chains associated with cytomegalovirus was given.

This clone was observed once. The antigen is not known. Use of 60 Vbeta and 13 Jbeta primers characterized the PCR. Clones were sequenced by immunoSEQ multiplex PCR, and TCRdb holds only the in-frame ones, with some missing. The sample lists approximately 150,000 clones, approximately 73% occurring once. Germline V gives CDR1 LNHDA, CDR2 SQIVND (reference sequence). Trimming cost V 6 bases and J 7 bases; bases outside gene matches: 6. The CDR3 runs to 13 residues. Sequencing was done on a sample of PBMCs. The chain recombines TRBV19 with TRBJ1-5; the match to TRBD1 covers 7 bases. This receptor was taken from a man aged 25 to 40 in good health and CMV-seropositive. CDR3 loop: CASRTGAWQPQHF. CDR3 sequence (DNA): TGTGCCAGTAGAACAGGGGCGTGGCAGCCCCAGCATTTT.